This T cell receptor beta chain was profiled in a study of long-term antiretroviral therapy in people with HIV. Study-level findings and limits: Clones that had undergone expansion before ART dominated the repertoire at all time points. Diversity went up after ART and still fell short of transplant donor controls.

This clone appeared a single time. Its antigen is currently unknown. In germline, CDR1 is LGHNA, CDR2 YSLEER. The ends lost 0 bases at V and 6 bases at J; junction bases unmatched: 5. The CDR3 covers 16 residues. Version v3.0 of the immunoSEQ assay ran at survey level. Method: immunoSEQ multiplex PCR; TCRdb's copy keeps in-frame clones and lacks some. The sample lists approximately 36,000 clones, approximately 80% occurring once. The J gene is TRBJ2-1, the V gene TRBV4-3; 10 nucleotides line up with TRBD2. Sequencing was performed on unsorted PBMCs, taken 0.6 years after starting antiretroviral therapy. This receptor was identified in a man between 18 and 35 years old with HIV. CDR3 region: CASSQEPPSGSNEQFF. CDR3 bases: TGCGCCAGCAGCCAAGAGCCGCCTAGCGGGAGCAATGAGCAGTTCTTC.